This T cell receptor beta chain was identified during a study of T cell repertoires in cytomegalovirus infection (dated by TCRdb to the late 2010s). About the full investigation: Alongside well-studied HLA-B-restricted epitopes, the peptide stimulations were aimed at recently identified HLA-C-restricted CMV epitopes, whose presentation resists viral immunomodulation. Donor HLA type was relevant to the analysis, as public TCR beta signatures indicated carriage of CMV infection together with the matching HLA type. Broader findings and caveats from the paper: Cumulative frequency of public TCR beta family members discriminated carriers of CMV infection plus the relevant HLA type in this cohort and an independent roughly 330-donor cohort. The ex vivo response was dominated by HLA-C-restricted CMV-specific TCR beta clonotypes, which also provided the single most frequent clonotype in two of eight donors.

For sequencing, an Illumina HiSeq 1500 was employed. In TCRdb, the public reads were trimmed at Q25 with fastp and aligned with MiXCR, with productive beta chains retained. Each entry merges the rows of one CDR3 protein and shows their most common DNA and genes. Across this sample there are 45,000 to 50,000 distinct CDR3 sequences, with around 21% seen only once. Less than 70% of the sample lies in the top ten. Sample treatment or condition, as interpreted from the label and publication: in vitro stimulation with specific CMV peptide epitopes to enrich CMV-specific T cells. On this clonotype: Its antigen remains undetermined. It has no much larger one-base neighbor in the sample; base qualities were not kept.

Sample: CD8+ T cells from cultured PBMCs, taken from culture after CMV antigen stimulation. The source of this sequence is a human donor in good health (CMV status not recorded). Some clones in this sample may be carry-over from other donors' samples.

The DNA sequence is TGTGCCAGCAGTTTAGCTTCGGACAGGGGGCGTCAGTACTTC. Its protein is CASSLASDRGRQYF. The sequence links TRBV27 to TRBJ2-7, with 11 bases aligning to TRBD1. From V the trimming removes 2 bases and from J it removes 10 bases, while the gene matches leave 7 bases of the junction unaccounted for. Including cysteine and phenylalanine, the CDR3 has 14 amino acids. The entry retains the CDR3 DNA only, 42 bases that are in frame from base 1. Per the germline V gene (reference sequence), MNHEY is the CDR1 and SMNVEV is the CDR2.